The rows below give T cell receptor beta chains drawn from one sample of a study of CD8 T cells in seronegative destructive rheumatoid arthritis. Sequenced by immunoSEQ multiplex PCR; TCRdb stores in-frame clones only, minus some. The sample lists roughly 13,000 clones; 83% were seen once. Source material: CD8+ T cells from blood. These receptors were taken from a woman between 25 and 49 years old with seronegative destructive rheumatoid arthritis. Each CDR3 is given with its conserved first and last residue. The D gene is left open where the match is weak. Expanded clones are given a class, and other clones once, few, many or no size at all.

j_gene: TRBJ1-6
d_gene: NA
v_gene: TRBV2
abundance: NA
len: 20
CDR3aa: CASDSRDLLEFREVDSPLHF
CDR3nt: TGTGCCAGCGATTCCCGGGACTTGCTCGAGTTCCGGGAGGTTGATTCACCCCTCCACTTT

j_gene: TRBJ1-1
d_gene: NA
v_gene: TRBV19
abundance: NA
len: 13
CDR3aa: CASKDRPNTEAFF
CDR3nt: TGTGCCAGTAAAGACAGACCTAACACTGAAGCTTTCTTT

j_gene: TRBJ2-2
d_gene: NA
v_gene: TRBV11-2
abundance: NA
len: 12
CDR3aa: CASSPITGELFF
CDR3nt: TGTGCCAGCAGCCCCATCACCGGGGAGCTGTTTTTT

j_gene: TRBJ1-2
d_gene: NA
v_gene: TRBV19
abundance: NA
len: 15
CDR3aa: CASSINSGGWYGYTF
CDR3nt: TGTGCCAGTAGTATTAATAGTGGCGGTTGGTATGGCTACACCTTC

j_gene: TRBJ2-1
d_gene: NA
v_gene: TRBV7-9
abundance: NA
len: 12
CDR3aa: CASSDDRNEQFF
CDR3nt: TGTGCCAGCAGCGATGACAGAAATGAGCAGTTCTTC

j_gene: TRBJ2-3
d_gene: TRBD1
v_gene: TRBV2
abundance: NA
len: 14
CDR3aa: CASSQGASTDTQYF
CDR3nt: TGTGCCAGCAGTCAGGGGGCTAGCACAGATACGCAGTATTTT

j_gene: TRBJ2-7
d_gene: NA
v_gene: TRBV7-7
abundance: NA
len: 13
CDR3aa: CASSPLTGGEQYF
CDR3nt: TGTGCCAGCAGCCCCCTGACAGGCGGCGAGCAGTACTTC

j_gene: TRBJ1-1
d_gene: NA
v_gene: TRBV4-1
abundance: NA
len: 16
CDR3aa: CASSQDTTGRIPEAFF
CDR3nt: TGCGCCAGCAGCCAAGATACAACAGGGCGCATTCCTGAAGCTTTCTTT

j_gene: TRBJ2-1
d_gene: NA
v_gene: TRBV7-6
abundance: NA
len: 13
CDR3aa: CASSLDSYNEQFF
CDR3nt: TGTGCCAGCAGCTTGGACAGTTACAATGAGCAGTTCTTC

j_gene: TRBJ1-1
d_gene: TRBD1
v_gene: TRBV6-5
abundance: NA
len: 13
CDR3aa: CASSGTGFREAFF
CDR3nt: TGTGCCAGCAGTGGGACAGGGTTCCGGGAAGCTTTCTTT

j_gene: TRBJ1-4
d_gene: TRBD1
v_gene: TRBV28
abundance: once
len: 14
CDR3aa: CAGGNRGTNEKLFF
CDR3nt: TGTGCCGGAGGGAACAGGGGGACTAATGAAAAACTGTTTTTT

j_gene: TRBJ2-1
d_gene: TRBD1
v_gene: TRBV27
abundance: NA
len: 14
CDR3aa: CASSFLGTVDEQFF
CDR3nt: TGTGCCAGCAGTTTCTTGGGGACAGTTGATGAGCAGTTCTTC

j_gene: TRBJ1-2
d_gene: NA
v_gene: TRBV2
abundance: once
len: 17
CDR3aa: CASSEYRVELTSYGYTF
CDR3nt: TGTGCCAGCAGTGAATACAGAGTGGAACTCACCAGCTATGGCTACACCTTC

j_gene: TRBJ2-1
d_gene: TRBD2
v_gene: TRBV5-6
abundance: NA
len: 13
CDR3aa: CASSPGLAPGPFF
CDR3nt: TGTGCCAGCAGCCCAGGACTAGCCCCTGGGCCGTTCTTC

j_gene: TRBJ1-4
d_gene: NA
v_gene: TRBV6-5
abundance: NA
len: 13
CDR3aa: CASSWTEDEKLFF
CDR3nt: TGTGCCAGCAGTTGGACAGAGGATGAAAAACTGTTTTTT

j_gene: TRBJ1-1
d_gene: NA
v_gene: TRBV5-1
abundance: NA
len: 12
CDR3aa: CASSLQDTEAFF
CDR3nt: TGCGCCAGCAGTCTTCAGGACACTGAAGCTTTCTTT

j_gene: TRBJ1-2
d_gene: NA
v_gene: TRBV4-1
abundance: NA
len: 14
CDR3aa: CASSQEGAGYGYTF
CDR3nt: TGCGCCAGCAGCCAAGAGGGGGCAGGCTATGGCTACACCTTC

j_gene: TRBJ1-1
d_gene: NA
v_gene: TRBV14
abundance: NA
len: 14
CDR3aa: CASSRVGERTEAFF
CDR3nt: TGTGCCAGCAGCCGCGTAGGAGAGCGCACTGAAGCTTTCTTT

j_gene: TRBJ2-3
d_gene: NA
v_gene: TRBV11-2
abundance: NA
len: 15
CDR3aa: CASSLGSMVTDTQYF
CDR3nt: TGTGCCAGCAGCTTGGGGAGTATGGTCACAGATACGCAGTATTTT

j_gene: TRBJ2-5
d_gene: TRBD2
v_gene: TRBV11-1
abundance: NA
len: 17
CDR3aa: CASSLGTSGGAGETQYF
CDR3nt: TGTGCCAGCAGCCTCGGGACTAGCGGGGGGGCCGGTGAGACCCAGTACTTC

j_gene: TRBJ1-1
d_gene: NA
v_gene: TRBV7-2
abundance: once
len: 16
CDR3aa: CASTMEAQRINTEAFF
CDR3nt: TGTGCCAGCACCATGGAGGCACAAAGAATCAACACTGAAGCTTTCTTT

j_gene: TRBJ2-5
d_gene: NA
v_gene: TRBV28
abundance: NA
len: 15
CDR3aa: CASSLYRDARVTQYF
CDR3nt: TGTGCCAGCAGCCTTTACAGGGATGCCCGTGTGACCCAGTACTTC

j_gene: TRBJ2-7
d_gene: NA
v_gene: TRBV7-6
abundance: NA
len: 15
CDR3aa: CASSLWSGGSYEQYF
CDR3nt: TGTGCCAGCAGCTTATGGTCAGGAGGATCCTACGAGCAGTACTTC

j_gene: TRBJ2-1
d_gene: TRBD2
v_gene: TRBV10-3
abundance: NA
len: 19
CDR3aa: CAISEFPGSGGASYNEQFF
CDR3nt: TGTGCCATCAGTGAGTTCCCAGGGAGCGGGGGGGCCTCCTACAATGAGCAGTTCTTC

j_gene: TRBJ1-1
d_gene: NA
v_gene: TRBV5-1
abundance: NA
len: 14
CDR3aa: CASSLTPEVTEAFF
CDR3nt: TGCGCCAGCAGCTTAACACCGGAGGTGACTGAAGCTTTCTTT

j_gene: TRBJ2-1
d_gene: TRBD2
v_gene: TRBV5-1
abundance: NA
len: 15
CDR3aa: CASSFLSGTYNEQFF
CDR3nt: TGCGCCAGCAGCTTTTTAAGCGGGACCTACAATGAGCAGTTCTTC

j_gene: TRBJ1-1
d_gene: NA
v_gene: TRBV18
abundance: NA
len: 15
CDR3aa: CASSPPLQGTMGAFF
CDR3nt: TGTGCCAGCTCACCACCTCTACAGGGAACAATGGGAGCTTTCTTT

j_gene: TRBJ2-1
d_gene: TRBD1
v_gene: TRBV6-5
abundance: once
len: 15
CDR3aa: CASSYTQTGWLEQFF
CDR3nt: TGTGCCAGCAGTTATACACAGACAGGGTGGCTTGAGCAGTTCTTC

j_gene: TRBJ1-2
d_gene: NA
v_gene: TRBV19
abundance: NA
len: 15
CDR3aa: CASSTGTWTFDGYTF
CDR3nt: TGTGCCAGTAGTACCGGGACATGGACCTTCGATGGCTACACCTTC

j_gene: TRBJ2-7
d_gene: TRBD2
v_gene: TRBV5-4
abundance: NA
len: 15
CDR3aa: CASSGGLAATYEQYF
CDR3nt: TGTGCCAGCAGCGGGGGACTAGCGGCCACCTACGAGCAGTACTTC

j_gene: TRBJ1-1
d_gene: TRBD1
v_gene: TRBV2
abundance: NA
len: 15
CDR3aa: CAGTLTGPGVPEAFF
CDR3nt: TGTGCCGGAACGTTGACAGGGCCGGGGGTTCCTGAAGCTTTCTTT

j_gene: TRBJ2-3
d_gene: TRBD2
v_gene: TRBV6-1
abundance: medium-sized
len: 15
CDR3aa: CASSEGGGATDTQYF
CDR3nt: TGTGCCAGCAGTGAAGGCGGGGGGGCTACAGATACGCAGTATTTT